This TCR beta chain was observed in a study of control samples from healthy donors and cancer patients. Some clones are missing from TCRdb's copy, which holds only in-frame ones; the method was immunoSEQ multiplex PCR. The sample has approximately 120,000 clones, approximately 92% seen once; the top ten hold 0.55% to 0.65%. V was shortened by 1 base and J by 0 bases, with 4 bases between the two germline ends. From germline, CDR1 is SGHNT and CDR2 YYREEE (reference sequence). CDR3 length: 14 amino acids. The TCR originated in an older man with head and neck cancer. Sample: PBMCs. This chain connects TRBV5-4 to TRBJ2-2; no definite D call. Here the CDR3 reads CASSLRTNTGELFF. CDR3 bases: TGTGCCAGCAGCTTGCGGACGAACACCGGGGAGCTGTTTTTT.